Below, 5 T cell receptor beta chains from the same sample are listed, as sequenced in a study of blood T cell repertoires in COVID-19. Libraries were prepared by immunoSEQ multiplex PCR; TCRdb keeps only in-frame clonotypes and omits some of them. This sample yields more than 150,000 clones, of which approximately 86% are seen a single time; about 8.2% belongs to the top ten. Sequenced: peripheral blood. These receptors all stem from a man in his sixties with acute or convalescent COVID-19.

This clone showed up just a few times. Here the CDR3 DNA reads TGTGCCAGCAGTTACTCGGGCCTAGCGGGAGAGACCCAGTACTTC. Protein sequence: CASSYSGLAGETQYF. The chain recombines TRBV6-5 with TRBJ2-5; 8 bases fit TRBD2. V shed 0 bases and J 4 bases; nucleotides not matched to a gene: 4. From germline, CDR1 is MNHEY and CDR2 SVGAGI. The CDR3 runs to 15 residues.

The V and J genes are TRBV12-2 and TRBJ1-2; no DNA check was done on the table's D call, TRBD1. TRBV12-2 is termed a pseudogene. The CDR3 extends over 15 amino acids. The CDR3 DNA reads as TGTGCAAGTCGCTTACCACAGGGGGCTAACTATGGCTACACCTTC. Translating gives CASRLPQGANYGYTF.

This clone was detected only once. The rearrangement joins TRBV5-4 to TRBJ2-7; 9 bases match TRBD2. This CDR3 region has 14 residues. The V segment lost 2 bases and the J segment 2 bases; nucleotides outside the gene matches: 2. Germline V gives CDR1 SGHNT, CDR2 YYREEE (reference sequence). The CDR3 sequence: CASSLGGRAYEQYF. The CDR3 nucleotides are TGTGCCAGCAGCTTAGGCGGGAGGGCCTACGAGCAGTACTTC. Variable domain in full (rest from reference TRBV5-4 and TRBJ2-7): ETGVTQSPTHLIKTRGQQVTLRCSSQSGHNTVSWYQQALGQGPQFIFQYYREEENGRGNFPPRFSGLQFPNYSSELNVNALELDDSALYLCASSLGGRAYEQYFGPGTRLTVT.

V and J are TRBV5-1 and TRBJ2-1; no clear D gene. Germline CDR1 SGHRS, CDR2 YFSETQ. Deletions cut 1 base from V and 6 bases from J, with 8 bases between. The length of the CDR3 is 13 residues. The CDR3 DNA sequence: TGCGCCAGCAGCTTGTCTAGAGGCAATGAGCAGTTCTTC. Its protein is CASSLSRGNEQFF. The full variable domain, completed using reference TRBV5-1 and TRBJ2-1, is KAGVTQTPRYLIKTRGQQVTLSCSPISGHRSVSWYQQTPGQGLQFLFEYFSETQRNKGNFPGRFSGRQFSNSRSEMNVSTLELGDSALYLCASSLSRGNEQFFGPGTRLTVL.

The chain is built from TRBV28 and TRBJ2-2; no clear D. This CDR3 comprises 12 residues. The ends were cut back, 1 base at V and 5 bases at J, with 2 bases in the middle. Looked up from germline, CDR1 is MDHEN and CDR2 is SYDVKM. CDR3 bases: TGTGCCAGCAGTTTATCGACCGGGGAGCTGTTTTTT. It encodes CASSLSTGELFF. Based on the CDR3 plus reference TRBV28 and TRBJ2-2, the full variable domain is DVKVTQSSRYLVKRTGEKVFLECVQDMDHENMFWYRQDPGLGLRLIYFSYDVKMKEKGDIPEGYSVSREKKERFSLILESASTNQTSMYLCASSLSTGELFFGEGSRLTVL.